This T cell receptor (beta chain) was retrieved from a study of blood T cell repertoires in COVID-19 (TCRdb year 2020). General notes on the study: Samples from collaborators originated in the United States, Italy and Spain and spanned both the acute and convalescent phases of COVID-19. Sample metadata almost always included a de-identified subject ID, COVID-19 status, age in years and sex. Samples were obtained from the ongoing ImmuneRACE study (first 160 participants) and from about 1,300 subjects provided by 6 global collaborators. The dataset comprised deeply sampled blood TCRbeta repertoires from subjects exposed to, actively infected with, or recovered from COVID-19. Where available, HLA class I and class II types were obtained from metadata supplied by the sample provider rather than from assay-based typing. The repertoires were made available in a free public database intended to serve as a resource for research on the immune response to SARS-CoV-2. The prospective study material was composed of cDNA or gDNA derived from T cells, B-cell-depleted T cells, or PBMCs. What the authors observed across the whole study: Clinical and demographic metadata were provided uncurated, with the amount varying by source and participant.

Collaborating institutions collected whole blood in K2EDTA tubes following their own protocols. For TCRbeta analysis, collaborators shipped samples in one of three forms: frozen whole blood, isolated PBMCs, or DNA extracted from either of those sample types. Concerning this clone: The target of this receptor is not known. Within one base of it there is no much larger clone, and no base qualities were kept.

The immunoSEQ Assay, a bias-controlled multiplex PCR, was used to amplify TCRbeta CDR3 regions from genomic DNA. In the authors' own workflow: The number of nucleated cells in each sample was estimated by amplification of reference gene primers within the assay. Sequence reads were collapsed and filtered to measure the absolute abundance of every unique TCRbeta CDR3 rearrangement. For each sample, productive Simpson clonality was calculated as the square root of Simpson's diversity index over productive rearrangements. Not all clones reach the TCRdb copy of this immuneACCESS table, which keeps in-frame sequences only. Checked studies attribute under half of the gap to unresolved V genes and leave the rest unexplained. V and J calls and clone size are given by that table; D and trimming were obtained from the DNA. This sample holds more than 110,000 clones; around nine tenths were observed only once. Around 5% of the sample rests with the top ten.

Via the germline V gene, CDR1 is MGHRA and CDR2 YSYEKL. V is cut by 1 base and J by 2 bases, and the space between the germline ends is 15 bases. From the cysteine up to the phenylalanine, the CDR3 has a length of 16 residues. Just CDR3 DNA is preserved here, 48 bases in frame from base 1. The sequenced sample was peripheral blood. The chain uses TRBV4-1 and TRBJ2-7, with the D gene not clear enough to name. This TCR was recovered from a human donor in a cohort sampled during active COVID-19. CDR3 region: CASSQASYLPTYEQYF. The DNA sequence is as follows: TGCGCCAGCAGCCAAGCCTCCTATCTTCCTACCTACGAGCAGTACTTC.